The 9 T cell receptor beta chains given below trace back to one sample, sequenced in a study of shared clonotypes between healthy human individuals. Assay: immunoSEQ multiplex PCR; the TCRdb copy retains only in-frame clones and omits some. The sample lists 2 million or so clones; 95% were seen once. The sequencing input was naive CD4+ T cells sorted from blood. Subset described: CD45RA+ positively selected. Source of these receptors: a man aged 18 to 35 in good health.

The chain couples TRBV27 to TRBJ1-2; D is unclear. Germline V gene data show CDR1 as MNHEY and CDR2 as SMNVEV (reference sequence). The germline V and J ends were trimmed by 3 bases and 4 bases, with 12 bases remaining between them. This CDR3 has 14 amino acids. The chain's CDR3 is CASSFRRKGYGYTF. DNA of the CDR3: TGTGCCAGCAGTTTTAGACGGAAGGGCTATGGCTACACCTTC.

The V and J genes are TRBV25-1 and TRBJ2-1; D may be TRBD1 (6 bases). The V end lost 6 bases, the J end lost 6 bases, and 18 bases lay between the germline ends. The length of the CDR3 is 15 residues. Germline assignment: CDR1 MGHDK and CDR2 SYGVNS. CDR3 sequence: CASRSDRTRSNEQFF. The DNA for the CDR3 is TGTGCCAGCAGATCGGACAGAACGAGATCCAATGAGCAGTTCTTC.

The V and J genes are TRBV4-1 and TRBJ2-3, with 8 positions matching TRBD2. V dropped 0 bases and J dropped 5; count of bases not matched to a gene: 10. The germline CDR1 and CDR2 sequences are MGHRA and YSYEKL. The CDR3 is 17 residues long. For the CDR3, the DNA is TGCGCCAGCAGCCAAGATGTGCCCGGGGGGGCTCAAGATACGCAGTATTTT. As protein: CASSQDVPGGAQDTQYF.

The rearrangement links TRBV19 to TRBJ1-5, with TRBD1 matching over 7 bases. Germline assignment: CDR1 LNHDA and CDR2 SQIVND (reference sequence). Losses at the gene ends were 5 bases for V and 6 bases for J; bases not matched to a gene: 7. This CDR3 is 14 amino acids long. The CDR3 DNA follows: TGTGCCAGTAGTTTTCAGTCAGGGGGTCAGCCCCAGCATTTT. Its protein product is CASSFQSGGQPQHF.

The J gene is TRBJ1-1, the V gene TRBV28; a possible D gene is TRBD1 (5 bases). The CDR3 runs to 16 residues. Between the trimmed V and J ends, which lost 5 bases and 0 bases, there was a span of 16 bases. Germline CDR1 and CDR2: MDHEN and SYDVKM. The CDR3 DNA reads as TGTGCCAGCAGTCCGGAGAAGGGCAGGGTGAACACTGAAGCTTTCTTT. Residues: CASSPEKGRVNTEAFF.

To note about this clone: The same CDR3 arises from other DNA sequences in this sample as well. V usage is TRBV28 and J usage is TRBJ2-3, with TRBD2 as a possible D gene (6 bases). V lost 6 bases, J lost 2 bases, and 6 bases lay in between. CDR3 length: 12 amino acids. Germline loops: CDR1 MDHEN, CDR2 SYDVKM. For the CDR3, the DNA is TGTGCCAGCAGGGGACTCACAGATACGCAGTATTTT. Translating gives CASRGLTDTQYF.

This rearrangement joins TRBV5-1 to TRBJ1-2; D remains ambiguous. The CDR3 covers 14 residues. The V end lost 3 bases, the J end lost 4 bases, and 13 bases lay between the germline ends. Germline V gene sequence: CDR1 SGHRS, CDR2 YFSETQ. The CDR3 coding sequence is TGCGCCAGCAGCTCGGAGGGTCCCATCTATGGCTACACCTTC. It codes for CASSSEGPIYGYTF. The variable domain in full, with the rest retrieved from reference TRBV5-1 and TRBJ1-2, is KAGVTQTPRYLIKTRGQQVTLSCSPISGHRSVSWYQQTPGQGLQFLFEYFSETQRNKGNFPGRFSGRQFSNSRSEMNVSTLELGDSALYLCASSSEGPIYGYTFGSGTRLTVV.

A few counts support this clone. This chain connects TRBV30 to TRBJ2-3; 7 nucleotides line up with TRBD1. This CDR3 is built from 14 residues. Germline-derived CDR1 and CDR2 are GTSNPN and SVGIG (reference sequence). V shed 8 bases and J 2 bases; nucleotides not matched to a gene: 10. DNA for the CDR3: TGTGCCGGTACCGGGACAGCACTCACAGATACGCAGTATTTT. This codes for CAGTGTALTDTQYF.

As regards this clone: Within the sample, other DNA sequences also encode this same CDR3. The chain has TRBV6-6 and TRBJ2-7; D gene uncertain. The CDR3 spans 12 residues. Between the trimmed V and J ends, which lost 2 bases and 2 bases, there was a span of 4 bases. The germline V gene encodes CDR1 MNHNY and CDR2 SVGAGI (reference sequence). CDR3 DNA sequence: TGTGCCAGCAGTTACGGTCCCTACGAGCAGTACTTC. Its protein is CASSYGPYEQYF.